This T cell receptor beta chain is from a study of blood T cell repertoires in COVID-19. Study background: The United States, Italy and Spain were the sources of the acute and convalescent COVID-19 samples. From T cells, B-cell-depleted T cells, or PBMCs came the material, which was cDNA or gDNA.

Original handling: Quantification of nucleated cells was approximated via reference gene primer amplification. Libraries were prepared by immunoSEQ multiplex PCR; TCRdb keeps only in-frame clonotypes and omits some of them. The V and J calls and clone size are taken from that table; D and trimming were inferred from the DNA. The top ten hold roughly 18% of the sample, which has roughly 70,000 clones, roughly 80% seen once. The germline V gene encodes CDR1 SGHAT and CDR2 FQNNGV. The CDR3 is made up of 15 amino acids. Trimming took 3 bases from V and 2 from J; bases not matched to a gene: 3. The genes are TRBV11-2 and TRBJ2-1; 8 nucleotides align to TRBD1. Specimen: peripheral blood. This sequence was found in a man aged 65 to 79 who had recovered from COVID-19. CDR3 nucleotides: TGTGCCAGCAGCTTGGGGACAGGACCCTACAATGAGCAGTTCTTC. It yields the protein CASSLGTGPYNEQFF.